This T cell receptor (beta chain) was retrieved from a study of blood T cells in healthy people across ages. CDR3 size: 16 residues. Germline CDR1 and CDR2: MGHRA and YSYEKL. Using a J-beta primer mix together with a sample-barcoded 5' primer, a second PCR was run for roughly 6 to 11 cycles. TCRdb fed the 5' RACE reads into MiXCR, producing one record per CDR3 protein. The sample holds about 1,000,000 distinct CDR3 sequences, under 55% seen once. This clonotype has only one observation. Its antigen is not known. Study results and caveats: It was not possible, with unsorted PBMCs, to conclusively compare naive and antigen-experienced cells.

This receptor was identified in a woman aged 60-75 years in good health. The genes are TRBV4-1 and TRBJ2-1; 7 bases fit TRBD2. The J call is doubtful: the DNA matches TRBJ2-7 better. The sample was blood. CDR3 in amino acids: CASSQEWTRVYNEQYF. The CDR3 region has the DNA TGCGCCAGCAGCCAAGAATGGACTAGGGTCTACAATGAGCAGTACTTC.